A single sample gave rise to the 3 T cell receptor beta chains below, sequenced in a study of blood T cells in healthy people across ages (dated by TCRdb to between 2015 and 2017). The library was made by 5' RACE. Instrument on record: Illumina HiSeq 2500. A second PCR of about 7 to 12 cycles was run with a J-beta primer mix and a sample-barcoded 5' primer. The public reads were quality trimmed at Q25 with fastp and then assembled into clones with MiXCR by TCRdb, keeping productive beta chains. One record per CDR3 amino acid sequence lists the most common genes and DNA. The sample table contains 700,000 or so distinct CDR3 sequences; only one count was recorded for 35% to 50% of them. The top ten clones comprise around 30% of the sample. Sequenced material: blood. The receptors come from an elderly man in good health.

The chain couples TRBV7-3 to TRBJ2-2, with 10 bases aligning to TRBD2. V lost 0 bases to trimming and J lost 4 bases; unmatched junction nucleotides: 2. The germline gives CDR1 SGHTA, CDR2 FQGTGA. The CDR3 covers 16 residues. The CDR3 sequence is CASSLTSGRGTGELFF. The DNA of the CDR3 is TGTGCCAGCAGCTTAACGAGCGGGAGGGGCACCGGGGAGCTGTTTTTT.

The rearrangement joins TRBV3-1 to TRBJ2-7; TRBD2 might be the D (6 bases). V was pared by 4 bases and J by 7 bases, with 14 bases between. Germline V gene data show CDR1 as LGHDT and CDR2 as YNNKEL (reference sequence). The CDR3 length is 13 residues. The CDR3 coding sequence is TGTGCCAGCAGCCCCTTGGCCGGGGGAGAGCAGTACTTC. This gives the protein CASSPLAGGEQYF.

This clonotype appeared a few times. V gene TRBV4-2 combines with J gene TRBJ1-2, with D perhaps TRBD1 (6 bases). In germline, CDR1 is LGHNA, CDR2 YNFKEQ. V was trimmed by 0 bases and J by 3 bases, leaving 17 bases between them. This CDR3 comprises 17 residues. The CDR3 protein is CASSQERGGGEDYGYTF. The DNA of the CDR3 is TGTGCCAGCAGCCAAGAGAGGGGGGGGGGCGAGGACTATGGCTACACCTTC.